What follows are 20 T cell receptor beta chains derived from one specimen sequenced in a study of graft-versus-host responses after intestinal transplantation. No antigen is known for these receptors. Here immunoSEQ multiplex PCR was the method, and the copy in TCRdb shows in-frame clones only, minus some. The repertoire includes about 92,000 clones, just over 90% of them detected once, and 5.5% to 7% sits in the top ten. Sequencing was performed on unstimulated CD8+ T cells sorted from spleen or lymph node cells, taken before intestinal transplant. These TCRs come from a human donor who received an intestinal transplant.

Here the CDR3 reads CASSDPTGLSTEAFF. Here the CDR3 DNA reads TGTGCCAGCAGTGACCCGACAGGGTTGAGCACTGAAGCTTTCTTT. The chain has TRBV6-1 and TRBJ1-1; 7 bases agree with TRBD1. J gave up 4 bases and V 3 bases, and 8 bases lay outside the gene matches. The CDR3 is 15 amino acids. Germline V gene lookup returns CDR1 MNHNS and CDR2 SASEGT.

This clone has a single count. This chain uses TRBV13 with TRBJ2-7; D remains unclear. The germline gives CDR1 PRHDT, CDR2 FYEKMQ (reference sequence). Trimming left V 2 bases short and J 3 bases short, with 11 bases between. The CDR3 extends over 14 amino acids. The CDR3 coding sequence is TGTGCCAGCAGCTTATCAGGTCCAAACTACGAGCAGTACTTC. It is translated as CASSLSGPNYEQYF.

This chain connects TRBV28 to TRBJ2-5; no definite D call. The J call may be incorrect, as the DNA end agrees better with TRBJ2-7. This CDR3 comprises 14 residues. Germline CDR1 and CDR2: MDHEN and SYDVKM. CDR3 DNA: TGTGCCAGCAGTTTTTCAGATCTCACCTACGAGCAGTACTTC. It encodes CASSFSDLTYEQYF.

This clone was detected only once. CDR3 nucleotides: TGCAGCGTTGAAGATGCCGGGACAGGGGTCGAGCAGTACTTC. Its translation: CSVEDAGTGVEQYF. The gene calls are TRBV29-1 and TRBJ2-7; TRBD1 agrees at 10 bases. Trimming removed 0 bases from V and 6 bases from J; junction bases left unmatched: 5. The CDR3 totals 14 residues. Germline lookup yields CDR1 SQVTM and CDR2 ANQGSEA.

The rearrangement joins TRBV6-5 to TRBJ2-1, with D tentatively TRBD1 (5 bases). Trimming stripped 6 bases from V and 2 bases from J, with 11 bases between. Germline V gene data show CDR1 as MNHEY and CDR2 as SVGAGI. The CDR3 is made up of 14 amino acids. CDR3 coding DNA: TGTGCCAGCAGCTGGACAAAGACCTACAATGAGCAGTTCTTC. Encoded protein: CASSWTKTYNEQFF.

The rearrangement links TRBV5-6 to TRBJ2-3; 7 bases align to TRBD2. This CDR3 contains 17 residues. CDR1 is SGHDT, CDR2 YYEEEE, per germline. V lost 0 bases to trimming and J lost 5 bases; unmatched junction nucleotides: 12. The chain's CDR3 is CASSLVDDGGRGDTQYF. Written as DNA, the CDR3 is TGTGCCAGCAGCTTGGTGGATGATGGGGGGAGGGGAGATACGCAGTATTTT. The full variable domain, rest sourced from reference TRBV5-6 and TRBJ2-3, is DAGVTQSPTHLIKTRGQQVTLRCSPKSGHDTVSWYQQALGQGPQFIFQYYEEEERQRGNFPDRFSGHQFPNYSSELNVNALLLGDSALYLCASSLVDDGGRGDTQYFGPGTRLTVL.

The chain links TRBV29-1 to TRBJ2-3; 8 bases line up with TRBD2. V lost 8 bases, J lost 0 bases, and 7 bases stayed unmatched. The CDR3 loop spans 14 amino acids. Germline V CDR1 and CDR2: SQVTM, ANQGSEA. The chain's CDR3 is CSLSSGWSTDTQYF. The CDR3 nucleotides read TGCAGCTTATCTAGCGGGTGGAGCACAGATACGCAGTATTTT.

This chain uses TRBV6-1 with TRBJ1-5; 8 bases fit TRBD1. J gave up 7 bases and V 9 bases, and 14 bases lay outside the gene matches. The CDR3 spans 15 residues. The germline gives CDR1 MNHNS, CDR2 SASEGT. CDR3 in amino acids: CASSWGTGHGQPQHF. DNA of the CDR3: TGTGCCAGTAGTTGGGGGACAGGCCACGGGCAGCCCCAGCATTTT.

V gene TRBV27 combines with J gene TRBJ2-3; 10 bases agree with TRBD1. CDR1 and CDR2 from the germline V gene are MNHEY and SMNVEV (reference sequence). The CDR3 is 16 amino acids. After removal of 7 bases from V and 2 bases from J, the junction contained 9 bases not matched to a gene. The CDR3 DNA is TGTGCCAGCATATCCGGGACAGGGGACCCCACAGATACGCAGTATTTT. Translated: CASISGTGDPTDTQYF.

This chain links TRBV5-1 with TRBJ1-1, with a possible D match to TRBD1 (5 bases). In germline, CDR1 is SGHRS, CDR2 YFSETQ. The CDR3 totals 13 residues. Between the trimmed V and J ends, which lost 5 bases and 8 bases, there was a span of 16 bases. CDR3 sequence reads: CASRRVQQEEAFF. The CDR3 DNA sequence: TGCGCCAGCAGGCGCGTCCAACAGGAGGAAGCTTTCTTT.

This chain uses TRBV7-3 with TRBJ2-3; 9 bases match TRBD1. Germline values: CDR1 SGHTA, CDR2 FQGTGA. With V trimmed by 3 bases and J by 3 bases, 4 bases remained unmatched. The CDR3 has 15 residues. This CDR3 is CASSFTGGETDTQYF. The CDR3 DNA sequence: TGTGCCAGCAGCTTCACAGGGGGCGAAACAGATACGCAGTATTTT.

This clone came up once. The CDR3: CASSLFGQGNTEAFF. The CDR3 bases are TGTGCCAGCAGCTTATTTGGCCAGGGGAACACTGAAGCTTTCTTT. The rearrangement links TRBV7-9 to TRBJ1-1; tentatively, D is TRBD1 (5 bases). The CDR3 loop spans 15 amino acids. The V end lost 2 bases, the J end lost 1 base, and 11 bases lay between the germline ends. CDR1 and CDR2 (germline): SEHNR, FQNEAQ (reference sequence).

The rearrangement links TRBV5-1 to TRBJ2-1, with 8 bases lining up with TRBD1. The J segment lost 9 bases and the V segment lost 4 bases, leaving 6 bases of the junction unmatched. Germline V gene lookup returns CDR1 SGHRS and CDR2 YFSETQ. The CDR3 covers 13 residues. The CDR3 DNA reads TGCGCCAGCAGCAGCACAGGGGGGCCTGAGCAGTTCTTC. This translates into CASSSTGGPEQFF.

V and J are TRBV4-2 and TRBJ2-1; the match to TRBD2 covers 8 bases. Germline V gene sequence: CDR1 LGHNA, CDR2 YNFKEQ. V lost 1 base, J lost 5 bases, and 10 bases stayed unmatched. CDR3 size: 17 residues. CDR3: CASSQAGGGRLDNEQFF. The CDR3 DNA sequence: TGTGCCAGCAGCCAAGCGGGGGGCGGGAGGTTAGACAATGAGCAGTTCTTC.

This clone was recorded a few times. V is TRBV13 and J is TRBJ2-3, with TRBD2 matching 12 bases. The V gene's germline CDR1 is PRHDT and CDR2 FYEKMQ (reference sequence). Trimming took 3 bases from V and 2 from J; bases not matched to a gene: 6. This CDR3 is 17 amino acids long. The CDR3 nucleotides read TGTGCCAGCAGCTTCTCTAGCGGGGGGGGATACACAGATACGCAGTATTTT. This encodes CASSFSSGGGYTDTQYF.

The chain combines TRBV13 with TRBJ2-1, with D perhaps TRBD1 or TRBD2 (5 bases each). V was shortened by 3 bases and J by 7 bases, with 7 bases between the two germline ends. This CDR3 is built from 12 residues. Germline lookup yields CDR1 PRHDT and CDR2 FYEKMQ (reference sequence). CDR3 nucleotides: TGTGCCAGCAGCTTGAGGGGAAATGAGCAGTTCTTC. It yields the protein CASSLRGNEQFF.

This chain connects TRBV6-5 to TRBJ1-6; 7 bases fit TRBD1. J lost 6 bases, V lost 8 bases, and 7 bases had no gene match. The CDR3 loop spans 14 amino acids. In germline, CDR1 is MNHEY, CDR2 SVGAGI. CDR3 nucleotides: TGTGCCAGCCGGATGACAGGGCGTAATTCACCCCTCCACTTT. Protein sequence: CASRMTGRNSPLHF.

This chain links TRBV4-1 with TRBJ2-3; tentative D call: TRBD1 (6 bases). The ends were cut back, 4 bases at V and 0 bases at J, with 14 bases in the middle. The CDR3 is 16 amino acids. CDR1 and CDR2 (germline): MGHRA, YSYEKL. The CDR3 loop is CASSLPPGQSTDTQYF. CDR3 DNA sequence: TGCGCCAGCAGCCTGCCACCGGGACAAAGCACAGATACGCAGTATTTT.

This clone was seen a single time. Germline is not matched at one junction end, which may reflect a read error. V gene TRBV18 combines with J gene TRBJ2-7; 8 bases match TRBD1. The germline V gene has CDR1 KGHSH and CDR2 LQKENI. This CDR3 comprises 19 residues. CDR3: CASSPPNPPPGGPPTPVAF. The CDR3 bases are TGTGCCAGCTCACCACCGAACCCTCCTCCAGGGGGCCCCCCTACTCCAGTTGCCTTC.

The chain recombines TRBV6-1 with TRBJ2-1; perhaps D is TRBD1 or TRBD2 (5 bases each). V lost 1 base and J lost 8, with 18 bases in between. Germline assignment: CDR1 MNHNS and CDR2 SASEGT. The CDR3 runs to 16 residues. The CDR3 loop reads CASSEEPGPPRDEQFF. The CDR3 DNA reads TGTGCCAGCAGTGAAGAACCGGGACCGCCGAGGGATGAGCAGTTCTTC.